The present T cell receptor (beta chain) was sequenced within a study of blood T cell repertoires in COVID-19. Background on the study: Acute and convalescent COVID-19 samples came from the United States, Italy and Spain.

The repertoire was sequenced with immunoSEQ multiplex PCR; TCRdb's copy has only in-frame clones and lacks some. The sample shows approximately 75,000 clones, around 72% of them seen only once. V was shortened by 3 bases and J by 3 bases, with 14 bases between the two germline ends. Germline V gene sequence: CDR1 DFQATT, CDR2 SNEGSKA (reference sequence). The CDR3 runs 14 residues. The chain links TRBV20-1 to TRBJ1-2; D perhaps matches TRBD1 (5 bases). This TCR derives from a human donor with acute or convalescent COVID-19. The donor label of this sample is uncertain. The sequenced material came from peripheral blood. CDR3 amino acids: CSASPTGYDYGYTF. The CDR3 DNA follows: TGCAGTGCTAGTCCAACAGGCTACGACTATGGCTACACCTTC.